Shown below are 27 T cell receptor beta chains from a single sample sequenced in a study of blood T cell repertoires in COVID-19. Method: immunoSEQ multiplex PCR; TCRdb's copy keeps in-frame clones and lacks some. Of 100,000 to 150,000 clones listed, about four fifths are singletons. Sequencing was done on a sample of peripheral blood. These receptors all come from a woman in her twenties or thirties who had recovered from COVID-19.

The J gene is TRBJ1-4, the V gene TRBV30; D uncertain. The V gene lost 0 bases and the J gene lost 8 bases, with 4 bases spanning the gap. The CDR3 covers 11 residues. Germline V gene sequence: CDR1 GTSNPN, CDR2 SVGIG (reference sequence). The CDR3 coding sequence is TGTGCCTGGAGTGTCGGGGAAAAACTGTTTTTT. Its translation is CAWSVGEKLFF.

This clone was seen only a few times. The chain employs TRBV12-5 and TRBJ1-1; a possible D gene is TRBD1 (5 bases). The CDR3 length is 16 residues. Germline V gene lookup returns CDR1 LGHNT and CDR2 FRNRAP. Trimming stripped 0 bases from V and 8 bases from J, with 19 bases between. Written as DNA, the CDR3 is TGTGCTAGTGGTTTGGTGCCCCCCCCAGGGTCGTGGGAAGCTTTCTTT. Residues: CASGLVPPPGSWEAFF.

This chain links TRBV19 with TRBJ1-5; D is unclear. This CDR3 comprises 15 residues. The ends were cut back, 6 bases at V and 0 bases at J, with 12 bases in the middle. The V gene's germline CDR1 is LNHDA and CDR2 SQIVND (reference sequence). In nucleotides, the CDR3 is TGTGCCAGTAGGGGCCTAAGTGATAGCAATCAGCCCCAGCATTTT. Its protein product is CASRGLSDSNQPQHF.

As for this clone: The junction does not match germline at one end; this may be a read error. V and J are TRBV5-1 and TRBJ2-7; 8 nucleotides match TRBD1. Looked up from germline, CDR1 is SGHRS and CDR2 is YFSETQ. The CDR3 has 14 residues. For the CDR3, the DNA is TGCGCTAGCAACCATCCGGGACAGGACTACGAGCAGTACTTC. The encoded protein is CASNHPGQDYEQYF.

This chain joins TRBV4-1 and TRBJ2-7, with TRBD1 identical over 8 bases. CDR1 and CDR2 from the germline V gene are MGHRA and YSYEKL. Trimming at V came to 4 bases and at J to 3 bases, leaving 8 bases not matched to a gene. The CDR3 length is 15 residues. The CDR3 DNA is TGCGCCAGCAGCCTAGAGGGACAGGTGGGCTACGAGCAGTACTTC. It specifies CASSLEGQVGYEQYF.

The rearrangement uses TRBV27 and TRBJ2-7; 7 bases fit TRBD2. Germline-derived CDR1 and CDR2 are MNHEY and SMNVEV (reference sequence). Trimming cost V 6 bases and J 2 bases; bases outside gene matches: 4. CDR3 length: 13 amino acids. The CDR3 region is CASRGTTPYEQYF. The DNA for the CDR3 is TGTGCCAGCAGAGGGACTACCCCCTACGAGCAGTACTTC.

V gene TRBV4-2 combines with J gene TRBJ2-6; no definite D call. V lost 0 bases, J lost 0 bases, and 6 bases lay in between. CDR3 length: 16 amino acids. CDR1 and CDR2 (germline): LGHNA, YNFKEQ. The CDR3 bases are TGTGCCAGCAGCCAAGATCCTCTCTCTGGGGCCAACGTCCTGACTTTC. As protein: CASSQDPLSGANVLTF.

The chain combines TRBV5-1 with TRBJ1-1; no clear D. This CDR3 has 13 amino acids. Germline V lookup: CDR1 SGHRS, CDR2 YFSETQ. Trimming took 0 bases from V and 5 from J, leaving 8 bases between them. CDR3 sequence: CASSLGEWTEAFF. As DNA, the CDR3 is TGCGCCAGCAGCTTGGGCGAGTGGACTGAAGCTTTCTTT.

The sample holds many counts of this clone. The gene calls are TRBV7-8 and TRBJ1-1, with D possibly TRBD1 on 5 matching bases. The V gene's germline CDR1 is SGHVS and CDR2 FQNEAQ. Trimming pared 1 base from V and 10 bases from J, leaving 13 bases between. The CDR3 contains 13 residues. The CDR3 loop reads CASSLEVGRGAFF. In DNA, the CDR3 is TGTGCCAGCAGCTTAGAGGTGGGGAGGGGAGCTTTCTTT.

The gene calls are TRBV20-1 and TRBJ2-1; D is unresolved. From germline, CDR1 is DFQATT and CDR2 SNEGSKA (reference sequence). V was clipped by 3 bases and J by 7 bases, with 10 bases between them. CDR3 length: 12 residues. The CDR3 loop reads CSASGGKNEQFF. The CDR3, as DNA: TGCAGTGCTAGTGGCGGAAAAAATGAGCAGTTCTTC.

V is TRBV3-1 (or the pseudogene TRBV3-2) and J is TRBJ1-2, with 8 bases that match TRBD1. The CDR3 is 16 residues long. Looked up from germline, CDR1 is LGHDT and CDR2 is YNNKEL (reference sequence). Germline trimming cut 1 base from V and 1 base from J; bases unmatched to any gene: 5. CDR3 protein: CASSQGQGANNYGYTF. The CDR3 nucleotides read TGTGCCAGCAGCCAAGGGCAGGGGGCGAATAACTATGGCTACACCTTC.

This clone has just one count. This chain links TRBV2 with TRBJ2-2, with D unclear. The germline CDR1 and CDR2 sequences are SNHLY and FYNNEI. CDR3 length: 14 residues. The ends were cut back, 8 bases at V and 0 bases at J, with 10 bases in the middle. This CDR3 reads CASGPNTNTGELFF. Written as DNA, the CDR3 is TGTGCCAGCGGGCCTAACACGAACACCGGGGAGCTGTTTTTT.

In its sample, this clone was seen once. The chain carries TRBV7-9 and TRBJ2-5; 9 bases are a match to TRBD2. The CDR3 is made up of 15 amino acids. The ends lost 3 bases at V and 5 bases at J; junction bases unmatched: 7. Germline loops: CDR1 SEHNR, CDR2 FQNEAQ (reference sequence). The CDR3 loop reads CASSFWAGGPETQYF. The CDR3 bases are TGTGCCAGCAGCTTTTGGGCGGGGGGGCCGGAGACCCAGTACTTC. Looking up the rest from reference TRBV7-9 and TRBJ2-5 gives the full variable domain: DTGVSQNPRHKITKRGQNVTFRCDPISEHNRLYWYRQTLGQGPEFLTYFQNEAQLEKSRLLSDRFSAERPKGSFSTLEIQRTEQGDSAMYLCASSFWAGGPETQYFGPGTRLLVL.

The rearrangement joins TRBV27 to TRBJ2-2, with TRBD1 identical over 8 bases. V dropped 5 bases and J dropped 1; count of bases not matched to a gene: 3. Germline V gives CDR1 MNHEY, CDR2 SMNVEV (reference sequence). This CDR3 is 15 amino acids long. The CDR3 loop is CASSLGTGNTGELFF. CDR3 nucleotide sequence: TGTGCCAGCAGTCTCGGGACAGGGAACACCGGGGAGCTGTTTTTT.

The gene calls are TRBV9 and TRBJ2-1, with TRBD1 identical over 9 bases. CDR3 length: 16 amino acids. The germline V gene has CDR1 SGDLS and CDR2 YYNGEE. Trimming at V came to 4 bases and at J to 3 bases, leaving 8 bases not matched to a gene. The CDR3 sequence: CASSPRPGQGYNEQFF. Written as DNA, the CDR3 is TGTGCCAGCAGCCCCCGACCGGGACAGGGCTACAATGAGCAGTTCTTC.

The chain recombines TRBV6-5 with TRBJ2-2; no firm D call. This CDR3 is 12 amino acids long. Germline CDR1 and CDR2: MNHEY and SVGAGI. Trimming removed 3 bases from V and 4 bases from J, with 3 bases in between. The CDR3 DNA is TGTGCCAGCAGTTATATCACCGGGGAGCTGTTTTTT. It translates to CASSYITGELFF.

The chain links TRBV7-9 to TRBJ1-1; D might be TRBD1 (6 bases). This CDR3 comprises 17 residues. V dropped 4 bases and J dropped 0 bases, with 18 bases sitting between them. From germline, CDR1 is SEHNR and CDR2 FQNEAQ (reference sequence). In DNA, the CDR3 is TGTGCCAGCAGCTCCCCGGGCAGGGGTCCTTTGAACACTGAAGCTTTCTTT. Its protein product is CASSSPGRGPLNTEAFF.

The CDR3 spells CASSPGEGRTEAFF. CDR3 in DNA: TGTGCCAGCAGCCCGGGGGAGGGCCGGACTGAAGCTTTCTTT. The chain employs TRBV11-2 and TRBJ1-1, with D perhaps matching TRBD1 (5 bases). V lost 5 bases and J lost 5, with 15 bases in between. Germline CDR1 SGHAT, CDR2 FQNNGV. This CDR3 contains 14 residues.

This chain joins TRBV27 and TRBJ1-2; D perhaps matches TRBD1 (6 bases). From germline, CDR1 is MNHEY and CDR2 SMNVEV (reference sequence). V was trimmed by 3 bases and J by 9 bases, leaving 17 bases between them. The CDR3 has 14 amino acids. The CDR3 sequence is CASSFAGTTVSYTF. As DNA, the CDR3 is TGTGCCAGCAGTTTCGCAGGGACAACCGTAAGCTACACCTTC.

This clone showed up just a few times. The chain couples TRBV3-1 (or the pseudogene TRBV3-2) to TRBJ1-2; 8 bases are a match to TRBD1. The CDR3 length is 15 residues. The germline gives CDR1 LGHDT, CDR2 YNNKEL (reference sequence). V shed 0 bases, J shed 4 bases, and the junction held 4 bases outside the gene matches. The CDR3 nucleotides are TGTGCCAGCAGCCAAGATAGGACAGGGAGCTATGGCTACACCTTC. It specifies CASSQDRTGSYGYTF.

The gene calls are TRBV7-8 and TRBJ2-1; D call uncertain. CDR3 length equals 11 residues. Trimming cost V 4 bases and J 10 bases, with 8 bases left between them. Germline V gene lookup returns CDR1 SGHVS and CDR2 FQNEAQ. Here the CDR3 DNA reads TGTGCCAGCAGCTCCCACCTAGAGCAGTTCTTC. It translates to CASSSHLEQFF.

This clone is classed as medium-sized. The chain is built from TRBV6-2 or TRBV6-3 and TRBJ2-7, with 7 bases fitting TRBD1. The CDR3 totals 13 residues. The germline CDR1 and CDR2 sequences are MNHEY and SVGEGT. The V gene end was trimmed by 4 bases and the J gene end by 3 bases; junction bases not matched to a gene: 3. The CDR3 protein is CASSLGQNYEQYF. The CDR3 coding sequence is TGTGCCAGCAGTTTGGGACAGAACTACGAGCAGTACTTC.

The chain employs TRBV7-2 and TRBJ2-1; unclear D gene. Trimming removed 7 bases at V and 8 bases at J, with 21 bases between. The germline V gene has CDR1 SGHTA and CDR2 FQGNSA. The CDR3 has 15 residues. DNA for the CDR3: TGTGCCAGCACCCTATCCGTGGCATCAGGCGATGAGCAGTTCTTC. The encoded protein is CASTLSVASGDEQFF.

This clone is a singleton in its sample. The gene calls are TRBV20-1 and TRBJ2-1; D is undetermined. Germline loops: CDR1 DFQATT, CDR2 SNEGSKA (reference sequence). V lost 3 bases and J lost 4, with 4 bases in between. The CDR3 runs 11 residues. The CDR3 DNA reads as TGCAGTGCTAGCCAGTACAATGAGCAGTTCTTC. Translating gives CSASQYNEQFF.

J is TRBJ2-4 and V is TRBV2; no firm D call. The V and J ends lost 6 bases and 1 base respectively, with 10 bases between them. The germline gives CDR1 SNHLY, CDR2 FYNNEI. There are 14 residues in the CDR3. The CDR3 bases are TGTGCCAGCAGAACCTTGCGGGCCAAAAACATTCAGTACTTC. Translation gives CASRTLRAKNIQYF.

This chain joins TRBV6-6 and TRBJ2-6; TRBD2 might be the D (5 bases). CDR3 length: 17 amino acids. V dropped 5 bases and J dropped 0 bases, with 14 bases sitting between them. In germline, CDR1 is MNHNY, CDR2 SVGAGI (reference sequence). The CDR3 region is CASSRGSTASGANVLTF. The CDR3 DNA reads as TGTGCCAGCAGTCGAGGGAGTACCGCCTCTGGGGCCAACGTCCTGACTTTC.

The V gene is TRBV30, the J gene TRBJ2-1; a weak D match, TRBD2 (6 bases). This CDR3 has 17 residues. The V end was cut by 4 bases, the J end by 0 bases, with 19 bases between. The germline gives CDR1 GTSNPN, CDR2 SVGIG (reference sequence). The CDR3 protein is CAWTSRIGGNSYNEQFF. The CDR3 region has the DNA TGTGCCTGGACGAGCAGAATCGGGGGAAACTCCTACAATGAGCAGTTCTTC.